This T cell receptor beta chain is drawn from a study of PD-1 blockade in classical Hodgkin lymphoma (dated by TCRdb to between 2020 and 2021). Looking at the study overall: Nivolumab dosing was 3 mg/kg intravenously every 2 weeks, continuing until either disease progression or unacceptable toxicity. The study used CyTOF and TCR beta sequencing to define a peripheral blood immune signature of response to PD-1 blockade in classical Hodgkin lymphoma. Study-wide findings and limitations: Patients starting nivolumab less than 1 year after ASCT had lower diversity and were excluded from later analyses to avoid confounding by immune reconstitution. Only a single clinical trial cohort was studied, and what caused the repertoire differences, possibly disease activity or prior therapy, remained undefined. By C4D1, a significant rise was seen in CD4+ TCR diversity but not in CD8+ TCR diversity (p=0.0027 vs p=0.16), and the rise was most apparent among complete responders (p=0.02). Trial patients achieving complete response had baseline diversity similar to newly diagnosed patients, whereas partial responders and progressors had significantly lower diversity. Newly diagnosed patients were reported to have lower baseline TCR diversity than healthy donors, and relapsed/refractory patients were reported to have lower baseline TCR diversity still.

This specimen's time point label, per the study, means: cycle 4 day 1 (C4D1), after 6 weeks of nivolumab. Every trial patient had relapsed following autologous stem cell transplantation, and prior brentuximab vedotin exposure was what differed among cohorts A, B and C. Using a Miltenyi CD4+ T cell isolation kit, CD4+ T cells were purified from thawed PBMCs through magnetic negative selection. The trial cohort was composed of 56 patients with relapsed/refractory classical Hodgkin lymphoma, for whom complete response, partial response or progressive disease was recorded as best overall response. Single-agent nivolumab was administered to trial patients in the multi-cohort phase II CheckMate 205 trial. An independent review committee assessed best overall response using the 2007 International Working Group response criteria. PBMCs from the trial were collected at three points: immediately before nivolumab initiation (C1D1), and during therapy at cycle 2 day 1 and cycle 4 day 1. After peripheral blood was drawn into 8 mL Vacutainer Cell Preparation Tubes, PBMCs were isolated by centrifugation and then cryopreserved. Purified CD4+ and CD8+ fractions were prepared only for cases with an additional available PBMC sample. On LS columns in a quadroMACS separator, the magnetically labelled cells were depleted, and the flow-through was collected as the purified fraction.

Genomic DNA was extracted with the Qiagen DNeasy kit from unsorted PBMCs and from negatively selected CD4+ and CD8+ fractions. TCR beta CDR3 regions were amplified by immunoSEQ multiplex PCR using primers annealing to V and J segments. A synthetic immune receptor repertoire was used to minimize amplification bias, and remaining bias was computationally removed after sequencing. Turning to the authors' computational methods: Repertoire diversity was quantified as the Shannon entropy index using custom Python scripts. Unsorted, CD4+ and CD8+ repertoires were analyzed separately, except for combined analyses in which CD4+ and CD8+ sequences were merged in silico. Clonal expansion was defined as at least a 2-fold frequency increase after treatment relative to C1D1, with a pseudocount of 0.5 for undetected baseline clones. Clones with 0 or 1 copy at C1D1 were classified as singleton clones, and clones with 2 or more copies were classified as non-singleton clones. Clones expanded in unsorted samples were labelled as CD4+, CD8+ or unknown by matching protein sequences in sorted samples from the same patient. Wilcoxon tests on paired samples were used to test diversity changes from C1D1 to C4D1. Not all clones reach the TCRdb copy of this immuneACCESS table, which keeps in-frame sequences only. Checked studies attribute under half of the gap to unresolved V genes and leave the rest unexplained. V and J calls and clone size are as listed in that table; D and trimming were resolved from the DNA. The sample has 30,000 to 35,000 clones on record, about 88% of them singletons. Together, the top ten hold under 1% of the sample.

This clone showed up just once. Its antigen remains unidentified. There are no base qualities to consult, and no much larger clone falls within one base. Compared with germline, V lacks 2 bases and J lacks 5 bases; bases without a gene match: 20. From cysteine to phenylalanine, the CDR3 is 20 amino acids long. The kept DNA is CDR3 alone, 60 bases in frame from the first base. The germline V gene (reference sequence) sets CDR1 to MNHEY and CDR2 to SMNVEV. The sequence links TRBV27 to TRBJ1-4; 7 of the junction bases match TRBD1. The source material was CD4+ T cells from blood, sampled before the fourth cycle of nivolumab. This sequence originates from a human donor with classical Hodgkin lymphoma. At the DNA level, the sequence is TGTGCCAGCAGTTTAGCAGCCATACAGGGGTGGGGTTCTTTCAATGAAAAACTGTTTTTT. Translated, this gives CASSLAAIQGWGSFNEKLFF. With the portions outside the CDR3 filled from the reference TRBV27 and TRBJ1-4 genes, the complete variable region becomes EAQVTQNPRYLITVTGKKLTVTCSQNMNHEYMSWYRQDPGLGLRQIYYSMNVEVTDKGDVPEGYKVSRKEKRNFPLILESPSPNQTSLYFCASSLAAIQGWGSFNEKLFFGSGTQLSVL.